Included here is one T cell receptor (beta chain) sequence, with context. Its antigen is undetermined. The germline gene is not matched at one end of the junction; a read error may be the cause. The PCR employed 60 Vbeta primers together with 13 Jbeta primers. Only in-frame clones appear in the TCRdb table, and some are missing; sequencing was by immunoSEQ multiplex PCR. Here the sample spans about 110,000 clones, over 75% being singletons. The record originates from a study of cytomegalovirus exposure and HLA in healthy donors. Study-level information: From 150 million to 200 million T cells, an earlier analysis saw approximately 110 million unique TCR beta sequences.

Study observations and caveats: The authors listed 180 or so TCR beta chains as cytomegalovirus-associated. There were a few CMV-associated chains whose specificity for CMV antigens was confirmed in vitro. The study had only CMV serostatus as immune exposure information.

This receptor was taken from a man aged 30 to 39 in good health and CMV-seropositive. The sequenced sample was PBMCs.

Written as DNA, the CDR3 is TGTGCCAGCTCACCTGGGGGAGGGAACCCTGAAGCTTTCTTT. Encoded protein: CASSPGGGNPEAFF. This chain links TRBV18 with TRBJ1-1; the D gene is possibly TRBD1 (5 bases). Germline-derived CDR1 and CDR2 are KGHSH and LQKENI. The CDR3 is 14 amino acids. The variable domain in full, completed from reference TRBV18 and TRBJ1-1, reads NAGVMQNPRHLVRRRGQEARLRCSPMKGHSHVYWYRQLPEEGLKFMVYLQKENIIDESGMPKERFSAEFPKEGPSILRIQQVVRGDSAAYFCASSPGGGNPEAFFGQGTRLTVV.